This T cell receptor (beta chain) came from a study of tumor-infiltrating lymphocytes in localized non-small cell lung cancer. Study in general: Several tumor histologies, both smoking statuses, and some post-neoadjuvant chemotherapy samples were included.

Of note for this clone: What it recognizes is unknown.

Generated by immunoSEQ multiplex PCR, the TCRdb table keeps only in-frame clones and is missing some. In the table there are 15,000 to 20,000 clones, around 80% of which are singletons. Findings of the study overall: No link was found between tumor T-cell fraction and recurrence-free survival. Available tissue quantity limited TCR sequencing to a patient subset. IM1 and IM2 tumors showed no difference in T-cell fraction.

The CDR3 spans 16 residues. V dropped 0 bases and J dropped 7 bases, with 17 bases sitting between them. In germline, CDR1 is SGDLS, CDR2 YYNGEE. V gene TRBV9 combines with J gene TRBJ2-1, with a weak D call TRBD2 (6 bases). The sequenced sample was lung tumor tissue. The sequence was collected from a human donor with non-small cell lung cancer. CDR3 protein: CASSVVEGGRGNEQFF. CDR3 DNA sequence: TGTGCCAGCAGCGTAGTCGAGGGAGGCCGAGGGAATGAGCAGTTCTTC.